The 9 T cell receptor beta chains listed next were all sequenced from one sample in a study of CD8+ T cells in alopecia areata (dated by TCRdb to the late 2010s). The receptor library was made with the immunoSEQ multiplex PCR assay. RNA was extracted from all samples and reverse transcribed into cDNA as template for TCR sequencing. Not all clones reach the TCRdb copy of this immuneACCESS table, which keeps in-frame sequences only. Checked studies attribute under half of the gap to unresolved V genes and leave the rest unexplained. The sample table lists approximately 150,000 clones, approximately 56% of them with a count of one. The ten largest clonotypes hold 36% of the sample. The sample was CD8+ T cells sorted from blood. The receptor source for this set is a human donor in good health.

CDR3 DNA: TGCAGCGTGGCTCAGATGGGGTACGAGCAGTACTTC. Protein: CSVAQMGYEQYF. J is TRBJ2-7 and V is TRBV29-1; D not certain. The V end lost 6 bases, the J end lost 4 bases, and 13 bases lay between the germline ends. The CDR3 runs to 12 residues. Germline V gene lookup returns CDR1 SQVTM and CDR2 ANQGSEA.

This sequence joins TRBV2 and TRBJ2-7; D is unclear. The V and J ends lost 6 bases and 6 bases respectively, with 12 bases between them. The V gene's germline CDR1 is SNHLY and CDR2 FYNNEI. This CDR3 region has 12 residues. The CDR3 nucleotides are TGTGCCAGCAGCCAAAGGACGATCGAGCAGTACTTC. Translation: CASSQRTIEQYF.

The table lists this clone with a count of one. The CDR3 protein is CASSETGENTEAFF. As DNA, the CDR3 is TGTGCCAGCAGCGAAACAGGTGAGAACACTGAAGCTTTCTTT. The chain couples TRBV9 to TRBJ1-1; perhaps TRBD1 as D (5 bases). The CDR3 extends over 14 amino acids. With 3 bases removed from V and 1 base from J, the gap between germline ends came to 10 bases. Germline V gives CDR1 SGDLS, CDR2 YYNGEE.

V is TRBV29-1 and J is TRBJ1-2; D ambiguous. CDR3 length equals 14 residues. CDR1 and CDR2 from the germline V gene are SQVTM and ANQGSEA. V was trimmed by 0 bases and J by 3 bases, leaving 11 bases between them. The CDR3 DNA reads TGCAGCGTTGAAGAGCCTGAAGAATACTATGGCTACACCTTC. Translating it yields CSVEEPEEYYGYTF.

The V and J genes are TRBV27 and TRBJ1-1; D remains unclear. Looked up from germline, CDR1 is MNHEY and CDR2 is SMNVEV (reference sequence). Trimming left V 5 bases short and J 0 bases short, with 7 bases between. This CDR3 region has 13 residues. The CDR3 is CASSMGMNTEAFF. CDR3 nucleotides: TGTGCCAGCAGTATGGGTATGAACACTGAAGCTTTCTTT.

The chain's CDR3 is CSVEGRTGGGGEKLFF. The CDR3 DNA is TGCAGCGTTGAGGGACGGACAGGAGGGGGAGGTGAAAAACTGTTTTTT. The chain carries TRBV29-1 and TRBJ1-4; 7 bases align to TRBD1. CDR1 is SQVTM, CDR2 ANQGSEA, per germline. Trimming at V came to 3 bases and at J to 7 bases, leaving 14 bases not matched to a gene. The CDR3 sequence is 16 residues long.

This clone has just a few counts. This chain uses TRBV10-2 with TRBJ2-2, with D possibly being TRBD1 or TRBD2 (5 bases each). The length of the CDR3 is 14 residues. The ends were cut back, 3 bases at V and 5 bases at J, with 10 bases in the middle. Germline CDR1 reads WSHSY; CDR2 reads SAAADI. The CDR3 is CASSEFGATGELFF. The CDR3 coding sequence is TGCGCCAGCAGTGAATTCGGGGCGACCGGGGAGCTGTTTTTT.

V gene TRBV6-1 combines with J gene TRBJ2-3, with 9 bases lining up with TRBD1. Germline V gene sequence: CDR1 MNHNS, CDR2 SASEGT. After removal of 6 bases from V and 4 bases from J, the junction contained 2 bases not matched to a gene. The CDR3 has 13 residues. The CDR3 spells CASRGQGPDTQYF. DNA for the CDR3: TGTGCCAGCAGGGGACAGGGCCCAGATACGCAGTATTTT.

This clone was found a few times. CDR3 in DNA: TGTGCCTGGAGTGAGGGCAGGGGTAAAGAGACCCAGTACTTC. Amino acids: CAWSEGRGKETQYF. This chain links TRBV30 with TRBJ2-5; TRBD1 is a possible D gene (6 bases). Germline V CDR1 and CDR2: GTSNPN, SVGIG (reference sequence). This CDR3 region has 14 residues. The V and J ends lost 1 base and 3 bases respectively, with 12 bases between them.